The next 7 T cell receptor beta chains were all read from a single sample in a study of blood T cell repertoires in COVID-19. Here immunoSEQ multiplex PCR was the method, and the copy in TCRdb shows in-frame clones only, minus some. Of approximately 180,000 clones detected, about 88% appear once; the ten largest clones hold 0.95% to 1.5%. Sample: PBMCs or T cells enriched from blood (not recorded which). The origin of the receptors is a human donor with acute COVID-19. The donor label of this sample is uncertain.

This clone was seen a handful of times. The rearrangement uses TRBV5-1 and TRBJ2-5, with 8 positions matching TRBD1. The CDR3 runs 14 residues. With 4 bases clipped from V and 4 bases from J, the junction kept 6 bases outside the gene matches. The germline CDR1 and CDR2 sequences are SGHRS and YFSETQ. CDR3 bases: TGCGCCAGCAGCCCCGGGACAGGACTAGAGACCCAGTACTTC. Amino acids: CASSPGTGLETQYF.

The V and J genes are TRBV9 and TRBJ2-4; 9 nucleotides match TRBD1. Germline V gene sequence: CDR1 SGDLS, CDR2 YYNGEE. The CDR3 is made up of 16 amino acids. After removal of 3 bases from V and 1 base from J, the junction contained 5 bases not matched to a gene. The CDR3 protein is CASSGGQGWAKNIQYF. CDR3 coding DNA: TGTGCCAGCAGCGGGGGACAGGGCTGGGCCAAAAACATTCAGTACTTC. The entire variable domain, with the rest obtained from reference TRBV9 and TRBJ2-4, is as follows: DSGVTQTPKHLITATGQRVTLRCSPRSGDLSVYWYQQSLDQGLQFLIQYYNGEERAKGNILERFSAQQFPDLHSELNLSSLELGDSALYFCASSGGQGWAKNIQYFGAGTRLSVL.

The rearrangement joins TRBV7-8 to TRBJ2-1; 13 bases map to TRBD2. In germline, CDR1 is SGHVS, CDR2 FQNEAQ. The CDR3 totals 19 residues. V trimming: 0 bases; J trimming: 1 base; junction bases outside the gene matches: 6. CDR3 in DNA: TGTGCCAGCAGCTTAGCGAGACTAGCGGGGGGCACTTCCTACAATGAGCAGTTCTTC. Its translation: CASSLARLAGGTSYNEQFF. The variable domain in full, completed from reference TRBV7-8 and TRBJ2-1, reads GAGVSQSPRYKVAKRGQDVALRCDPISGHVSLFWYQQALGQGPEFLTYFQNEAQLDKSGLPSDRFFAERPEGSVSTLKIQRTQQEDSAVYLCASSLARLAGGTSYNEQFFGPGTRLTVL.

DNA of the CDR3: TGCAGCGTTAGGAAATGGGGGGGAAACGAGCAGTACTTC. Translated, it gives CSVRKWGGNEQYF. V and J are TRBV29-1 and TRBJ2-7; TRBD2 matches at 7 bases. The germline V gene has CDR1 SQVTM and CDR2 ANQGSEA. The CDR3 consists of 13 residues. Germline trimming cut 5 bases from V and 5 bases from J; bases unmatched to any gene: 9.

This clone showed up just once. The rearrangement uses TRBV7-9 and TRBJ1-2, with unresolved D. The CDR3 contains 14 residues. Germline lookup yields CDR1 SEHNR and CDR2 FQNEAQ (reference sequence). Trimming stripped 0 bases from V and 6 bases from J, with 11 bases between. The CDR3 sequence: CASSLAAKRHGYTF. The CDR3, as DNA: TGTGCCAGCAGCTTAGCTGCCAAGAGGCATGGCTACACCTTC.

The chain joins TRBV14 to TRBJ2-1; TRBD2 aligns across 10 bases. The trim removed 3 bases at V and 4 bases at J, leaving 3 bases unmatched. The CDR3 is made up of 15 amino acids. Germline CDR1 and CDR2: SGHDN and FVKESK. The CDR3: CASSHTSGDYNEQFF. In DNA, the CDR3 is TGTGCCAGCAGCCATACTAGCGGGGATTACAATGAGCAGTTCTTC.

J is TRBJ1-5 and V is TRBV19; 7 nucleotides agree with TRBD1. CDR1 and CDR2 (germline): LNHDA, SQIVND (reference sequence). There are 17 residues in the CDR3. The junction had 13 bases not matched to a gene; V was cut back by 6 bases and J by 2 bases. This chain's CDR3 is CASRGTVIPFGNQPQHF. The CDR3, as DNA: TGTGCCAGTAGGGGGACAGTCATCCCCTTTGGCAATCAGCCCCAGCATTTT.